This paragraph covers one TCR beta chain sequence. Authors' analysis steps: It was from reference gene primer amplification that nucleated cell counts were estimated. Only in-frame clones appear in the TCRdb table, and some are missing; sequencing was by immunoSEQ multiplex PCR. V and J calls and clone size are as listed in that table; D and trimming were resolved from the DNA. The sample holds under 250,000 clones, about four fifths seen once. The data originate from a study of blood T cell repertoires in COVID-19. About the research overall: The United States, Italy and Spain provided the acute and convalescent COVID-19 samples. Sample material is recorded as cDNA or gDNA derived from T cells, B-cell-depleted T cells, or PBMCs.

This CDR3 is built from 12 residues. V was cut by 3 bases and J by 4 bases, with 6 bases left in between. J is TRBJ1-2 and V is TRBV12-3 or TRBV12-4; D unclear. The sample comprised peripheral blood. This TCR derives from a man aged 80 or over with acute or convalescent COVID-19. In nucleotides, the CDR3 is TGTGCCAGCAGTTTGGGGAGCTATGGCTACACCTTC. It is translated as CASSLGSYGYTF.